The 7 T cell receptor beta chains below come from one sample, sequenced in a study of T-cell memory formation after mild COVID-19. Each CDR3 protein is one row after TCRdb ran MiXCR on the 5' RACE reads. The sample comprises hundreds of thousands of distinct CDR3 sequences, roughly 15% of which are singletons, and 2% to 2.5% rests with the top ten. Source material: PBMCs or a T cell subset sorted from them (not recorded which). These receptors all come from an adult woman who had mild COVID-19 (a few samples of this study predate the infection). Cell type and time point are not known.

This rearrangement joins TRBV7-9 to TRBJ2-2; D remains unclear. Germline V gene lookup returns CDR1 SEHNR and CDR2 FQNEAQ (reference sequence). The CDR3 totals 15 residues. Deletions cut 1 base from V and 3 bases from J, with 9 bases between. The chain's CDR3 is CASSLVLGYTGELFF. The CDR3 DNA reads TGTGCCAGCAGCTTAGTGCTCGGTTACACCGGGGAGCTGTTTTTT.

The chain employs TRBV5-1 and TRBJ2-7; D uncertain. V gave up 4 bases and J gave up 0 bases, with 8 bases separating them. The CDR3 spans 13 residues. Germline CDR1 and CDR2: SGHRS and YFSETQ. DNA for the CDR3: TGCGCCAGCAGCGACCGCAACTCCTACGAGCAGTACTTC. This translates into CASSDRNSYEQYF.

This clonotype was counted between two and nine times. J is TRBJ1-2 and V is TRBV4-2, with 9 bases aligning to TRBD1. CDR3 size: 16 residues. The V gene end was trimmed by 0 bases and the J gene end by 7 bases; junction bases not matched to a gene: 9. Germline V gene data show CDR1 as LGHNA and CDR2 as YNFKEQ. CDR3 sequence (DNA): TGTGCCAGCAGCCAAGATATCCGGGACAGGGCGGGTGGCTACACCTTC. This gives the protein CASSQDIRDRAGGYTF.

This clonotype was counted only a few times. This rearrangement joins TRBV5-1 to TRBJ2-7; D possibly corresponds to TRBD1 (5 bases). CDR3 length: 15 amino acids. Trimming took 1 base from V and 2 from J, leaving 13 bases between them. CDR1 is SGHRS, CDR2 YFSETQ, per germline. The CDR3, as DNA: TGCGCCAGCAGCTTGACGGATGGACAAGCCTACGAGCAGTACTTC. Amino acid sequence: CASSLTDGQAYEQYF. Supplemented by reference TRBV5-1 and TRBJ2-7, the full variable domain reads KAGVTQTPRYLIKTRGQQVTLSCSPISGHRSVSWYQQTPGQGLQFLFEYFSETQRNKGNFPGRFSGRQFSNSRSEMNVSTLELGDSALYLCASSLTDGQAYEQYFGPGTRLTVT.

This clonotype showed up just a few times. The chain links TRBV15 to TRBJ2-5, with TRBD2 matching over 7 bases. Germline CDR1 LNHNV, CDR2 YYDKDF (reference sequence). J was trimmed by 5 bases and V by 0 bases; bases with no gene match: 6. The CDR3 length is 15 residues. The DNA for the CDR3 is TGTGCCACCAGCAGAGATAGAGGGACTACTGAGACCCAGTACTTC. This codes for CATSRDRGTTETQYF. The full variable domain, in which reference TRBV15 and TRBJ2-5 provide the parts outside the CDR3, is DAMVIQNPRYQVTQFGKPVTLSCSQTLNHNVMYWYQQKSSQAPKLLFHYYDKDFNNEADTPDNFQSRRPNTSFCFLDIRSPGLGDTAMYLCATSRDRGTTETQYFGPGTRLLVL.

This clonotype was recorded at least ten times. This sequence joins TRBV5-5 and TRBJ2-1; 8 nucleotides align to TRBD2. The J segment lost 1 base and the V segment lost 2 bases, leaving 2 bases of the junction unmatched. In germline, CDR1 is SGHKS, CDR2 YYEKEE (reference sequence). This CDR3 contains 15 residues. The CDR3 spells CASSLAGESYNEQFF. Written as DNA, the CDR3 is TGTGCCAGCAGCTTAGCGGGGGAGTCCTACAATGAGCAGTTCTTC. The full variable domain, its missing parts supplied by reference TRBV5-5 and TRBJ2-1, is DAGVTQSPTHLIKTRGQQVTLRCSPISGHKSVSWYQQVLGQGPQFIFQYYEKEERGRGNFPDRFSARQFPNYSSELNVNALLLGDSALYLCASSLAGESYNEQFFGPGTRLTVL.

In its sample, this clonotype is medium-sized. The J gene is TRBJ1-1, the V gene TRBV12-3 or TRBV12-4, with D unclear. The CDR3 consists of 13 residues. V lost 3 bases and J 1 base, leaving 6 bases between the germline ends. CDR3 protein: CASSFKGNTEAFF. Written as DNA, the CDR3 is TGTGCCAGCAGTTTTAAAGGGAACACTGAAGCTTTCTTT.